These 15 T cell receptor beta chains were all obtained from the same sample, sequenced in a study of PD-L1 blockade in urothelial cancer. As to time point: pretreatment peripheral blood. Clones were read by immunoSEQ multiplex PCR, and TCRdb kept only the in-frame ones, dropping some. This sample carries 49,000 or so clones, 75% to 85% of them seen once, and the ten largest clones take 8% to 13%. This sample comprised PBMCs, obtained around atezolizumab (anti-PD-L1) treatment. All receptors come from a man in his sixties or seventies with urothelial cancer.

The CDR3 sequence is CASSQPGQGKDQPQHF. The CDR3 coding sequence is TGCGCCAGCAGCCAACCGGGACAGGGTAAAGATCAGCCCCAGCATTTT. This chain uses TRBV4-1 with TRBJ1-5, with TRBD1 identical over 9 bases. CDR3 length: 16 amino acids. Per germline, CDR1 MGHRA and CDR2 YSYEKL. Unmatched junction bases numbered 7, after V lost 2 bases and J lost 5 bases.

This clone was found a few times. The J gene is TRBJ2-3, the V gene TRBV4-1, with D perhaps TRBD2 (6 bases). Germline CDR1 is MGHRA and CDR2 is YSYEKL. This CDR3 spans 16 amino acids. With 2 bases removed from V and 6 bases from J, the gap between germline ends came to 18 bases. For the CDR3, the DNA is TGCGCCAGCAGCCAACCCAGACAGACCCGGGGGGATACGCAGTATTTT. Translating it yields CASSQPRQTRGDTQYF.

This clone has just a few counts. This rearrangement joins TRBV10-1 to TRBJ1-3; tentative D call: TRBD1 (6 bases). Per the germline V gene, CDR1 is WNHNN and CDR2 is SYGVQD (reference sequence). Trimming removed 8 bases at V and 4 bases at J, with 15 bases between. This CDR3 contains 14 residues. Here the CDR3 DNA reads TGCGCCAGCTCTACAGGGAATCCGGGAAACACCATATATTTT. Translating gives CASSTGNPGNTIYF.

The chain employs TRBV10-3 and TRBJ2-5; 13 nucleotides match TRBD2. The CDR3 has 15 residues. V trimming: 3 bases; J trimming: 5 bases; junction bases outside the gene matches: 3. Germline-derived CDR1 and CDR2 are ENHRY and SYGVKD. The CDR3 DNA sequence: TGTGCCATCAGTGAACTAGCGGGAGGGCTGGAGACCCAGTACTTC. Its protein is CAISELAGGLETQYF.

The chain recombines TRBV29-1 with TRBJ1-2; 8 bases are a match to TRBD1. V shed 3 bases, J shed 3 bases, and the junction held 6 bases outside the gene matches. This CDR3 is built from 14 residues. Germline-derived CDR1 and CDR2 are SQVTM and ANQGSEA. CDR3 region: CSVDMDRVHYGYTF. CDR3 sequence (DNA): TGCAGCGTTGACATGGACAGGGTGCACTATGGCTACACCTTC.

This clone was counted only a few times. J is TRBJ1-2 and V is TRBV7-2; possibly TRBD1 for D (6 bases). The CDR3 runs 12 residues. Trimming shortened V by 6 bases and J by 8 bases, and 13 bases separated the two germline ends. CDR1 is SGHTA, CDR2 FQGNSA, per germline. The CDR3 sequence is CASRAGERGYTF. As DNA, the CDR3 is TGTGCCAGCAGGGCAGGGGAACGAGGCTACACCTTC.

V usage is TRBV28 and J usage is TRBJ2-5, with a weak D call TRBD2 (6 bases). Per germline, CDR1 MDHEN and CDR2 SYDVKM. This CDR3 comprises 14 residues. V lost 11 bases and J lost 0, with 16 bases in between. CDR3 nucleotides: TGTGCCGGCGCTTTGGCGGGATACCAAGAGACCCAGTACTTC. Its protein is CAGALAGYQETQYF.

This chain joins TRBV2 and TRBJ2-7; 7 bases line up with TRBD1. The CDR3 runs to 13 residues. From germline, CDR1 is SNHLY and CDR2 FYNNEI. V dropped 5 bases and J dropped 2; count of bases not matched to a gene: 3. This CDR3 is CASSLQGAYEQYF. CDR3 coding DNA: TGTGCCAGCAGTCTCCAGGGGGCCTACGAGCAGTACTTC.

This chain connects TRBV12-2 to TRBJ2-2; the listed D gene, TRBD2, was not tested against the DNA. TRBV12-2 is tagged as a pseudogene. There are 16 residues in the CDR3. CDR3 in amino acids: CASRLAASGQTGELFF. The CDR3 DNA reads TGTGCAAGTCGCTTAGCGGCTAGCGGACAGACCGGGGAGCTGTTTTTT.

The chain combines TRBV2 with TRBJ1-2, with D maybe TRBD1 (5 bases). The germline V and J ends were trimmed by 4 bases and 2 bases, with 14 bases remaining between them. This CDR3 contains 15 residues. CDR1 and CDR2 (germline): SNHLY, FYNNEI. The CDR3 spells CASSALKGNNYGYTF. DNA of the CDR3: TGTGCCAGCAGTGCCCTCAAGGGGAACAACTATGGCTACACCTTC.

The V and J genes are TRBV10-3 and TRBJ2-3; 11 nucleotides agree with TRBD1. The germline gives CDR1 ENHRY, CDR2 SYGVKD. Losses at the gene ends were 3 bases for V and 11 bases for J; bases not matched to a gene: 13. The CDR3 contains 16 residues. CDR3 sequence: CAISENGQGARNGQYF. CDR3 sequence (DNA): TGTGCCATCAGTGAAAACGGACAGGGGGCAAGGAATGGGCAGTATTTT.

The chain uses TRBV5-1 and TRBJ2-7; TRBD1 matches at 7 bases. CDR1 is SGHRS, CDR2 YFSETQ, per germline. The CDR3 is 13 amino acids. After removal of 0 bases from V and 7 bases from J, the junction contained 4 bases not matched to a gene. CDR3 amino acids: CASSLEGAREQYF. The CDR3 nucleotides are TGCGCCAGCAGCTTGGAGGGGGCTCGGGAGCAGTACTTC.

The J gene is TRBJ2-1, the V gene TRBV6-5, with 9 bases fitting TRBD1. V lost 5 bases and J lost 4; bases outside the gene matches: 6. CDR3 length: 15 amino acids. CDR1 is MNHEY, CDR2 SVGAGI, per germline. The CDR3 here is CASSPQGAQYNEQFF. The CDR3 nucleotides read TGTGCCAGCAGTCCACAGGGGGCGCAGTACAATGAGCAGTTCTTC.

The CDR3 DNA follows: TGTGCCAGCAGCCGGGGGGCTAATAGCAATCAGCCCCAGCATTTT. This translates into CASSRGANSNQPQHF. V usage is TRBV7-8 and J usage is TRBJ1-5; perhaps TRBD1 as D (6 bases). V was cut by 5 bases and J by 0 bases, with 11 bases left in between. Germline V gives CDR1 SGHVS, CDR2 FQNEAQ. The CDR3 loop spans 15 amino acids.

V is TRBV14 and J is TRBJ1-1; D is uncertain. This CDR3 contains 13 residues. From germline, CDR1 is SGHDN and CDR2 FVKESK. Trimming removed 5 bases at V and 4 bases at J, with 11 bases between. CDR3 coding DNA: TGTGCCAGCAGCGCACATGTAAGCACTGAAGCTTTCTTT. Protein sequence: CASSAHVSTEAFF.